One sample yielded the 29 T cell receptor beta chains listed below, sequenced in a study of beta chain features in type 1 diabetes. The study's findings and limits: Across all four CD4+ subsets, people with type 1 diabetes showed modestly shorter TCRB CDR3s.

Their antigen targets remain unknown. Expressed TCRB transcripts were sequenced after all isolated RNA was converted to cDNA. Some clones are missing from TCRdb's copy, which holds only in-frame ones; the method was immunoSEQ multiplex PCR. The sample lists 140,000 to 150,000 clones, 10% to 15% seen once, with about 1.3% in the top ten. The sequenced material came from central memory CD4+ T cells from blood. The receptors shown here come from a man aged 18 to 35 with type 1 diabetes.

This clone has just a few counts. The V call is TRBV29-1, the J call TRBJ1-2; 7 bases fit TRBD1. Germline V gene lookup returns CDR1 SQVTM and CDR2 ANQGSEA. V shed 7 bases, J shed 4 bases, and the junction held 9 bases outside the gene matches. This CDR3 comprises 13 residues. The CDR3 here is CSATPQGTYGYTF. The CDR3 nucleotides read TGCAGCGCAACCCCACAGGGGACCTATGGCTACACCTTC.

V and J are TRBV29-1 and TRBJ2-3, with 15 bases identical to TRBD2. V shed 6 bases and J 5 bases; nucleotides not matched to a gene: 6. This CDR3 has 15 residues. The V gene's germline CDR1 is SQVTM and CDR2 ANQGSEA. This chain's CDR3 is CSVTGLAGGIDTQYF. CDR3 coding DNA: TGCAGCGTCACGGGACTAGCGGGGGGTATAGATACGCAGTATTTT.

The chain uses TRBV13 and TRBJ2-5; no clear D. Germline V gene sequence: CDR1 PRHDT, CDR2 FYEKMQ (reference sequence). This CDR3 contains 15 residues. The V end was cut by 5 bases, the J end by 1 base, with 14 bases between. CDR3 in amino acids: CASSIISCGQETQYF. As DNA, the CDR3 is TGTGCCAGCAGCATCATATCGTGCGGCCAAGAGACCCAGTACTTC.

The chain uses TRBV5-1 and TRBJ2-5; 8 bases match TRBD2. V shed 4 bases, J shed 4 bases, and the junction held 6 bases outside the gene matches. The CDR3 is made up of 14 amino acids. Germline V gene sequence: CDR1 SGHRS, CDR2 YFSETQ. In DNA, the CDR3 is TGCGCCAGCAGCGGTAGCGGGGATTTAGAGACCCAGTACTTC. Translation: CASSGSGDLETQYF.

This clone has only a few counts. The rearrangement uses TRBV30 and TRBJ2-3; D perhaps matches TRBD1 (5 bases). Germline V CDR1 and CDR2: GTSNPN, SVGIG (reference sequence). The CDR3 runs to 14 residues. Trimming took off 3 bases at V and 2 bases at J, with 12 bases between the two ends. For the CDR3, the DNA is TGTGCCTGGAGCCTATTAGGGGCCACAGATACGCAGTATTTT. Encoded protein: CAWSLLGATDTQYF.

This chain joins TRBV25-1 and TRBJ1-1; D gene ambiguous. Trimming shortened V by 9 bases and J by 4 bases, and 12 bases separated the two germline ends. Looked up from germline, CDR1 is MGHDK and CDR2 is SYGVNS. The CDR3 spans 12 residues. The CDR3 nucleotides are TGTGCCAGTACATATTGGAGCACTGAAGCTTTCTTT. Translation: CASTYWSTEAFF.

This clone was found a few times. V gene TRBV5-8 combines with J gene TRBJ1-2; 9 bases map to TRBD1. V lost 4 bases and J lost 2; bases outside the gene matches: 9. This CDR3 contains 16 residues. CDR1 is SGHTS, CDR2 YDEGEE, per germline. CDR3 sequence: CASSRSGTGTNYGYTF. The CDR3 DNA reads as TGTGCCAGCAGCCGATCCGGGACAGGGACAAACTATGGCTACACCTTC.

The chain couples TRBV29-1 to TRBJ1-5, with 7 bases that match TRBD1. Germline values: CDR1 SQVTM, CDR2 ANQGSEA. This CDR3 has 16 amino acids. The V and J ends lost 6 bases and 5 bases, in that order; junction bases with no gene match: 16. The CDR3 DNA sequence: TGCAGCGTCCAACTCTGGGTGGGGGACAGCCATCAGCCCCAGCATTTT. This codes for CSVQLWVGDSHQPQHF.

Many counts were recorded for this clone. The chain uses TRBV7-9 and TRBJ2-5, with D tentatively TRBD1 (6 bases). There are 15 residues in the CDR3. Trimming took 5 bases from V and 5 from J, leaving 18 bases between them. Looked up from germline, CDR1 is SEHNR and CDR2 is FQNEAQ (reference sequence). The CDR3 sequence is CASSKSYREGETQYF. In DNA, the CDR3 is TGTGCCAGCAGCAAATCCTACAGGGAAGGGGAGACCCAGTACTTC. The full variable domain, its missing parts supplied by reference TRBV7-9 and TRBJ2-5, is DTGVSQNPRHKITKRGQNVTFRCDPISEHNRLYWYRQTLGQGPEFLTYFQNEAQLEKSRLLSDRFSAERPKGSFSTLEIQRTEQGDSAMYLCASSKSYREGETQYFGPGTRLLVL.

This clone was counted between two and nine times. CDR3 protein: CASSGPTSGRQYF. CDR3 DNA sequence: TGTGCCAGCAGCGGCCCGACTAGCGGGCGCCAGTACTTC. The chain recombines TRBV7-2 with TRBJ2-7; 10 bases line up with TRBD2. The V segment lost 5 bases and the J segment 10 bases; nucleotides outside the gene matches: 8. The CDR3 spans 13 residues. Germline V gene lookup returns CDR1 SGHTA and CDR2 FQGNSA.

This clone occurred a few times. V is TRBV30 and J is TRBJ2-1; D is possibly TRBD2 (5 bases). Trimming shortened V by 4 bases and J by 6 bases, and 16 bases separated the two germline ends. The CDR3 consists of 14 residues. Germline loops: CDR1 GTSNPN, CDR2 SVGIG (reference sequence). The DNA for the CDR3 is TGTGCCTGGACGGCCCGGAGGATTCCCAATGAGCAGTTCTTC. Protein product: CAWTARRIPNEQFF.

This clone was observed a handful of times. The chain joins TRBV7-7 to TRBJ1-1; TRBD1 matches at 7 bases. Unmatched junction bases numbered 0, after V lost 1 base and J lost 4 bases. The CDR3 is 13 residues long. In germline, CDR1 is SSHAT, CDR2 FNYEAQ (reference sequence). For the CDR3, the DNA is TGTGCCAGCAGCTTAGGACAGGGCACTGAAGCTTTCTTT. This gives the protein CASSLGQGTEAFF.

This clone was counted a few times. The chain joins TRBV7-8 to TRBJ2-1; either TRBD1 or TRBD2 may fit D (6 bases each). Trimming removed 5 bases from V and 7 bases from J, with 21 bases in between. The CDR3 runs 16 residues. Germline V gene sequence: CDR1 SGHVS, CDR2 FQNEAQ. In nucleotides, the CDR3 is TGTGCCAGCAGCCCCCGGGCAGCGGGTCAGGGGAATGAGCAGTTCTTC. The encoded protein is CASSPRAAGQGNEQFF. Full variable domain (rest looked up from reference TRBV7-8 and TRBJ2-1): GAGVSQSPRYKVAKRGQDVALRCDPISGHVSLFWYQQALGQGPEFLTYFQNEAQLDKSGLPSDRFFAERPEGSVSTLKIQRTQQEDSAVYLCASSPRAAGQGNEQFFGPGTRLTVL.

To note about this clone: A much larger clonotype is one base distant, so this may be a read error. Other DNA sequences within the sample encode an identical CDR3. The rearrangement uses TRBV30 and TRBJ1-2; 11 bases fit TRBD1. V trimming: 0 bases; J trimming: 8 bases; junction bases outside the gene matches: 8. CDR1 and CDR2 from the germline V gene are GTSNPN and SVGIG (reference sequence). The CDR3 has 15 residues. Here the CDR3 reads CAWSVLGQGAGGYTF. The CDR3 nucleotides are TGTGCCTGGAGTGTACTAGGACAGGGGGCGGGGGGCTACACCTTC.

This clone was picked up a small number of times. The CDR3 is CASRKGQGADTQYF. CDR3 coding DNA: TGTGCCAGCAGAAAGGGACAGGGGGCGGATACGCAGTATTTT. The chain is built from TRBV7-3 and TRBJ2-3, with 12 bases fitting TRBD1. Germline trimming cut 6 bases from V and 6 bases from J; bases unmatched to any gene: 4. Germline V gene lookup returns CDR1 SGHTA and CDR2 FQGTGA. The CDR3 is made up of 14 amino acids.

This clone came up a few times. Other DNA sequences within the sample encode an identical CDR3. The genes are TRBV4-2 and TRBJ2-5, with D uncertain. Trimming took 0 bases from V and 1 from J, leaving 6 bases between them. This CDR3 is built from 14 residues. The germline gives CDR1 LGHNA, CDR2 YNFKEQ. For the CDR3, the DNA is TGTGCCAGCAGCCAAGAGGGCTTCCAAGAGACCCAGTACTTC. Protein sequence: CASSQEGFQETQYF.

The table lists this clone with a few counts. The chain is built from TRBV5-1 and TRBJ2-7; 7 bases are shared with TRBD2. The CDR3 has 13 amino acids. Germline CDR1 is SGHRS and CDR2 is YFSETQ. V trimming: 4 bases; J trimming: 11 bases; junction bases outside the gene matches: 12. CDR3 protein: CASSPAGARGKYF. The DNA for the CDR3 is TGCGCCAGCAGCCCCGCGGGAGCCCGGGGGAAGTACTTC.

This clone appeared a few times. This chain links TRBV28 with TRBJ2-7, with D possibly TRBD1 on 6 matching bases. This CDR3 has 15 amino acids. Per the germline V gene, CDR1 is MDHEN and CDR2 is SYDVKM. V gave up 6 bases and J gave up 7 bases, with 22 bases separating them. This CDR3 reads CASRVTRQGPWEQYF. CDR3 DNA: TGTGCCAGCAGAGTGACCCGCCAGGGGCCGTGGGAGCAGTACTTC.

This chain connects TRBV20-1 to TRBJ2-5; D uncertain. This CDR3 is built from 11 residues. Trimming stripped 3 bases from V and 5 bases from J, with 7 bases between. Germline CDR1 and CDR2: DFQATT and SNEGSKA (reference sequence). The CDR3 sequence: CSASRWETQYF. CDR3 bases: TGCAGTGCTAGTCGGTGGGAGACCCAGTACTTC.

This clone was observed a handful of times. The chain joins TRBV2 to TRBJ2-5; D is undetermined. The CDR3 length is 15 residues. The germline V and J ends were trimmed by 3 bases and 5 bases, with 16 bases remaining between them. Germline V gene sequence: CDR1 SNHLY, CDR2 FYNNEI. The CDR3 bases are TGTGCCAGCAGTGACCGAGCCCGTGCCGGCGAGACCCAGTACTTC. This translates into CASSDRARAGETQYF. Full variable domain (missing parts from reference TRBV2 and TRBJ2-5): EPEVTQTPSHQVTQMGQEVILRCVPISNHLYFYWYRQILGQKVEFLVSFYNNEISEKSEIFDDQFSVERPDGSNFTLKIRSTKLEDSAMYFCASSDRARAGETQYFGPGTRLLVL.

The chain joins TRBV30 to TRBJ1-1, with 8 bases aligning to TRBD1. Germline-derived CDR1 and CDR2 are GTSNPN and SVGIG (reference sequence). The CDR3 runs 15 residues. Trimming at V came to 5 bases and at J to 0 bases, leaving 8 bases not matched to a gene. For the CDR3, the DNA is TGTGCCTGGGACAGGGGAAAGGAATTGAACACTGAAGCTTTCTTT. As protein: CAWDRGKELNTEAFF.

The chain links TRBV29-1 to TRBJ1-1, with D maybe TRBD1 (5 bases). The germline V gene encodes CDR1 SQVTM and CDR2 ANQGSEA. V was pared by 4 bases and J by 0 bases, with 15 bases between. The CDR3 totals 15 residues. The CDR3 reads CSVGDSLYMNTEAFF. Written as DNA, the CDR3 is TGCAGCGTTGGTGACAGCCTTTATATGAACACTGAAGCTTTCTTT. Together with reference TRBV29-1 and TRBJ1-1, the CDR3 gives the full variable domain: SAVISQKPSRDICQRGTSLTIQCQVDSQVTMMFWYRQQPGQSLTLIATANQGSEATYESGFVIDKFPISRPNLTFSTLTVSNMSPEDSSIYLCSVGDSLYMNTEAFFGQGTRLTVV.

This clone was counted ten times or more. In the same sample, other DNA sequences code for this CDR3. V is TRBV4-1 and J is TRBJ2-7; D could derive from TRBD1 or TRBD2 (5 bases each). Trimming removed 0 bases at V and 0 bases at J, with 12 bases between. The germline V gene has CDR1 MGHRA and CDR2 YSYEKL. The CDR3 loop spans 16 amino acids. The CDR3 region is CASSQDPGTSSYEQYF. The CDR3 coding sequence is TGCGCCAGCAGCCAAGATCCGGGGACCAGCTCCTACGAGCAGTACTTC.

This clone has more than one count but fewer than ten. The rearrangement joins TRBV10-1 to TRBJ2-7; D possibly matches TRBD1 or TRBD2 (6 bases each). Trimming left V 3 bases short and J 7 bases short, with 13 bases between. The CDR3 runs to 13 residues. CDR1 is WNHNN and CDR2 is SYGVQD in the germline V gene (reference sequence). For the CDR3, the DNA is TGCGCCAGCAGTGATGGAGGGGGAGAAGAGCAGTACTTC. Translating gives CASSDGGGEEQYF.

This clone was picked up a small number of times. J is TRBJ1-2 and V is TRBV30; D may be TRBD1 (6 bases). Trimming removed 3 bases at V and 6 bases at J, with 14 bases between. This CDR3 spans 13 amino acids. In germline, CDR1 is GTSNPN, CDR2 SVGIG (reference sequence). DNA for the CDR3: TGTGCCTGGAGGACACAGGGAGTTGATGGCTACACCTTC. Protein product: CAWRTQGVDGYTF. Based on the CDR3 plus reference TRBV30 and TRBJ1-2, the full variable domain is SQTIHQWPATLVQPVGSPLSLECTVEGTSNPNLYWYRQAAGRGLQLLFYSVGIGQISSEVPQNLSASRPQDRQFILSSKKLLLSDSGFYLCAWRTQGVDGYTFGSGTRLTVV.

This chain joins TRBV19 and TRBJ1-1; D is ambiguous. CDR1 and CDR2 from the germline V gene are LNHDA and SQIVND (reference sequence). CDR3 length: 11 amino acids. The V end was cut by 9 bases, the J end by 7 bases, with 12 bases between. This CDR3 reads CASRLAGEAFF. CDR3 nucleotides: TGTGCCAGCCGCCTAGCGGGTGAAGCTTTCTTT.

This clone has ten or more counts. The chain couples TRBV5-1 to TRBJ1-6; the D is unclear. Looked up from germline, CDR1 is SGHRS and CDR2 is YFSETQ. V was pared by 5 bases and J by 5 bases, with 8 bases between. The CDR3 contains 13 residues. Here the CDR3 DNA reads TGCGCCAGCAGGTCTTCGGATAATTCACCCCTCCACTTT. Amino acid sequence: CASRSSDNSPLHF.

V and J are TRBV7-2 and TRBJ2-5; 8 bases match TRBD2. Looked up from germline, CDR1 is SGHTA and CDR2 is FQGNSA. V was clipped by 8 bases and J by 0 bases; unmatched bases: 2. This CDR3 contains 13 residues. The CDR3 here is CASERGYQETQYF. Here the CDR3 DNA reads TGTGCCAGCGAGCGGGGGTACCAAGAGACCCAGTACTTC.

This chain uses TRBV6-6 with TRBJ2-1; 8 bases fit TRBD2. This CDR3 comprises 14 residues. Germline V gives CDR1 MNHNY, CDR2 SVGAGI (reference sequence). The ends lost 1 base at V and 7 bases at J; junction bases unmatched: 3. CDR3 sequence: CASSYLLAGNEQFF. CDR3 in DNA: TGTGCCAGCAGTTACTTATTAGCGGGAAATGAGCAGTTCTTC.